The clone carrying this T cell receptor (beta chain) was seen only a few times. Its antigen is as yet unknown. This sample is drawn from a study of a mutant IDH1 vaccine in newly diagnosed glioma. Study at large: The first vaccination came 4-6 weeks after radiotherapy alone, or with temozolomide cycles. The study, taken as a whole, reports: Altogether, about 95% of patients exhibited vaccine-induced immune responses.

Time point in this sample: week 5, during vaccination. Doses consisted of 300 ug of mutant IDH1 20-mer peptide each, paired with topical imiquimod. This table comes from immunoSEQ multiplex PCR, and its TCRdb copy is limited to in-frame clones, with some not included. In the table there are around 61,000 clones, 80% to 90% of which are singletons. Unmatched junction bases numbered 15, after V lost 10 bases and J lost 2 bases. The germline V gene encodes CDR1 ENHRY and CDR2 SYGVKD. The CDR3 sequence is 17 residues long. Sequencing was performed on PBMCs, taken from a glioma patient whose treatment included an IDH1 peptide vaccine. The V call is TRBV10-3, the J call TRBJ2-3; 10 nucleotides agree with TRBD2. The TCR sequence derives from a woman in her thirties or forties with glioma. CDR3 DNA: TGTGCCAACCCTTGGACTAGCGGAACCATATCCACAGATACGCAGTATTTT. Protein product: CANPWTSGTISTDTQYF.